Sequencing of this T cell receptor beta chain was carried out in a study of blood T cell repertoires in COVID-19 (TCRdb year 2020). Broadly, across the study: Collaborator samples came from the United States, Italy and Spain and covered acute and convalescent phases of COVID-19. The material from the prospective study consisted of cDNA or gDNA derived from T cells, B-cell-depleted T cells, or PBMCs. Subjects who had been exposed to COVID-19, were actively infected with it, or had recovered from it provided the deeply sampled blood TCRbeta repertoires that made up the dataset. The repertoires were made available in a free public database intended to serve as a resource for research on the immune response to SARS-CoV-2. The samples were drawn from two sources: the first 160 participants of the ongoing ImmuneRACE study, and over 950 subjects contributed by 6 global collaborators. The sample metadata nearly always contained a de-identified subject ID, COVID-19 status, age in years and sex. Where available, HLA class I and class II types were obtained from metadata supplied by the sample provider rather than from assay-based typing.

Each collaborating institution followed its own protocols to collect whole blood in K2EDTA tubes. For TCRbeta analysis, collaborators shipped samples in one of three forms: frozen whole blood, isolated PBMCs, or DNA extracted from either of those sample types. In the germline V gene (reference sequence), CDR1 corresponds to MNHEY and CDR2 to SMNVEV. Trimming takes 8 bases from V and 8 bases from J, and the germline ends sit 18 bases apart. Counted from cysteine to phenylalanine, this CDR3 has 13 amino acids. Only the CDR3 part of the read is kept: 39 bases, read in frame from the first base. On this clone: It has no known antigen specificity. No much larger clonotype is one base removed from it; base qualities were not supplied.

The investigation overall reported the following: The amount of clinical and demographic metadata varied by source and participant and was provided uncurated.

The immunoSEQ Assay, a bias-controlled multiplex PCR, was used to amplify TCRbeta CDR3 regions from genomic DNA. The study's own analysis went as follows. The number of nucleated cells in each sample was estimated by amplification of reference gene primers within the assay. To quantify the absolute abundance of each unique TCRbeta CDR3 rearrangement, sequence reads were collapsed and filtered. Productive Simpson clonality was computed per sample as the square root of Simpson's diversity index over productive rearrangements. The table comes from immuneACCESS by way of TCRdb, which keeps in-frame sequences with V and J called. Part of the clones is missing from these tables; in studies checked, under half for an unresolved V gene and the rest for unknown reasons. That table gives V, J and clone size, and the DNA gave D and trimming. A total of some 200,000 clones appear in this sample, just over 85% of them only once. The ten largest account for 3.5% to 5% of the sample.

The receptor was isolated from a man aged 50 to 59 with acute or convalescent COVID-19. The sample comprised peripheral blood. This receptor chain uses TRBV27 and TRBJ1-2, and the D gene may be TRBD1, 6 bases matching. This receptor has the CDR3 CASGAQGSVGYTF. DNA sequence: TGTGCCAGCGGTGCACAGGGTTCTGTGGGCTACACCTTC.